This T cell receptor (beta chain) is drawn from a study of cytomegalovirus exposure and HLA in healthy donors. CDR1 is LNHNV and CDR2 is YYDKDF in the germline V gene (reference sequence). The junction had 1 base not matched to a gene; V was cut back by 3 bases and J by 0 bases. There are 15 residues in the CDR3. The donors, nominally healthy at sampling, likely had unrecorded immune exposures. General observations from the study: In presence/absence analyses, roughly uniform sequencing depth across donors was assumed. The authors considered a cluster of highly shared sequence variants likely to be a sequencing artifact.

PCR was performed using 60 Vbeta and 13 Jbeta primers. Clones were sequenced by immunoSEQ multiplex PCR, and TCRdb holds only the in-frame ones, with some missing. The sample carries about 200,000 clones, 86% recorded once. Turning to this clone: As yet, its antigen is unknown.

The chain carries TRBV15 and TRBJ2-1, with 8 nucleotides matching TRBD1. This clonotype originated in a woman in her twenties or thirties in good health and CMV-seronegative. The sequencing sample was made of PBMCs. CDR3 sequence (DNA): TGTGCCACCAGCAGGGACAGGGACTCCTACAATGAGCAGTTCTTC. Its protein is CATSRDRDSYNEQFF.